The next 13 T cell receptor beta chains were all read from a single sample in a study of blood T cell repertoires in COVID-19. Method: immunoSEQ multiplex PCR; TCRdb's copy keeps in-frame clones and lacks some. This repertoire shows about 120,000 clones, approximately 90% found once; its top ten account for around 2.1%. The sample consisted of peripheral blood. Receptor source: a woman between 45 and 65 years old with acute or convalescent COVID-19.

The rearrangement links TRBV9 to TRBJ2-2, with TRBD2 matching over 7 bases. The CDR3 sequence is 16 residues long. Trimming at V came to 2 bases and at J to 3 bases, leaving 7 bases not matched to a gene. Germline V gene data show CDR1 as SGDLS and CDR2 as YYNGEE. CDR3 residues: CASSVDRGVDTGELFF. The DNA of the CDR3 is TGTGCCAGCAGCGTCGACCGGGGGGTTGACACCGGGGAGCTGTTTTTT.

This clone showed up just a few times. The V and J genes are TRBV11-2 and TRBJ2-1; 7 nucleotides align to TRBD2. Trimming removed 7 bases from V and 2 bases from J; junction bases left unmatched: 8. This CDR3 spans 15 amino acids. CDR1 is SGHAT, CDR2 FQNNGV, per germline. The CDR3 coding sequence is TGTGCCAGCACACTTTCTAGCGGAACCTACAATGAGCAGTTCTTC. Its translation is CASTLSSGTYNEQFF.

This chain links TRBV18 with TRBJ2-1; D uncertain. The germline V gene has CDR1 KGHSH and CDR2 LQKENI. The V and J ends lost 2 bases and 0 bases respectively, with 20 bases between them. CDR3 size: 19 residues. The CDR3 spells CASSPSYPLWFSSYNEQFF. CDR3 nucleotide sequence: TGTGCCAGCTCACCATCCTACCCCCTTTGGTTTAGCTCCTACAATGAGCAGTTCTTC.

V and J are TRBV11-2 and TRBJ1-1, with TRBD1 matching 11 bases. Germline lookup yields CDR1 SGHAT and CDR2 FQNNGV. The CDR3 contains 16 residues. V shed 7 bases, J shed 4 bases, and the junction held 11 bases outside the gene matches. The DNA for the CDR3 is TGTGCCAGCACTATAGGACCCGGGACAGGGGGCACTGAAGCTTTCTTT. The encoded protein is CASTIGPGTGGTEAFF.

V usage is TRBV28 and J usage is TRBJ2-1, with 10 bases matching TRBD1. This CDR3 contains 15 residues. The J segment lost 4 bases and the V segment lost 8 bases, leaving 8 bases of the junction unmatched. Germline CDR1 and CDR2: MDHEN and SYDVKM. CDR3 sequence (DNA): TGTGCCAGCGGCCAACCGGGACAGGGGTACAATGAGCAGTTCTTC. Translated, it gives CASGQPGQGYNEQFF.

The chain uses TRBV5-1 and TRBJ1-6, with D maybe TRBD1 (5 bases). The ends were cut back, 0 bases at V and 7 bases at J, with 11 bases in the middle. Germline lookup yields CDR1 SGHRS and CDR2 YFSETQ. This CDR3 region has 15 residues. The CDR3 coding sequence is TGCGCCAGCAGCTTGGCCGGGCAGGGCAATTCACCCCTCCACTTT. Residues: CASSLAGQGNSPLHF.

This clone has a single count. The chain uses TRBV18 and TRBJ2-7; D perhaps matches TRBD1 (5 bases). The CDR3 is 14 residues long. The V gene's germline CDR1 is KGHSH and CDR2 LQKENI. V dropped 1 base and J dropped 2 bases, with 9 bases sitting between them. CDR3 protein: CASSPRDSTYEQYF. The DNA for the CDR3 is TGTGCCAGCTCACCACGAGACAGCACCTACGAGCAGTACTTC.

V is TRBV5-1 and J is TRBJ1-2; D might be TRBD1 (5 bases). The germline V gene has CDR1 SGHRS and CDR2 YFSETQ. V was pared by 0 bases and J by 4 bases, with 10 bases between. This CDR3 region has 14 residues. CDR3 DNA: TGCGCCAGCAGCTTGGGGGGCACCGGCTATGGCTACACCTTC. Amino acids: CASSLGGTGYGYTF.

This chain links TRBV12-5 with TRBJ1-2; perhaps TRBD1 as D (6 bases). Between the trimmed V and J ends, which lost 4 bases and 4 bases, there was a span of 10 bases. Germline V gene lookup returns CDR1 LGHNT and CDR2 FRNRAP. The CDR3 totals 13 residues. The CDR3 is CASGSQGRYGYTF. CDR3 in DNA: TGTGCTAGTGGTTCACAGGGACGCTATGGCTACACCTTC.

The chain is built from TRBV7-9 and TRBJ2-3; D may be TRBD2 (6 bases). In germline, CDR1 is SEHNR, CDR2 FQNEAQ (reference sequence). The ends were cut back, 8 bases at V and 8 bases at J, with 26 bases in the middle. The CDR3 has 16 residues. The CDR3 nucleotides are TGTGCCAGCGGCGCGGTGCGCGGGATAAGGCCGCTTACGCAGTATTTT. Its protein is CASGAVRGIRPLTQYF.

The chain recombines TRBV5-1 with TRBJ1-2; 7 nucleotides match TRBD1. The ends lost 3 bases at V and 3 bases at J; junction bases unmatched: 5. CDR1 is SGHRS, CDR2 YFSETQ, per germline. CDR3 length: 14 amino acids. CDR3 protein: CASSSGQDDYGYTF. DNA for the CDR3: TGCGCCAGCAGCTCCGGACAGGATGACTATGGCTACACCTTC.

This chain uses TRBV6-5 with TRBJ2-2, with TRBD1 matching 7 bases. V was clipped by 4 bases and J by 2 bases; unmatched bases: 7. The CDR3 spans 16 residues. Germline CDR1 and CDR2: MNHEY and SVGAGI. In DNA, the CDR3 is TGTGCCAGCAGTTCCTACGGGACAGCCAACACCGGGGAGCTGTTTTTT. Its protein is CASSSYGTANTGELFF.

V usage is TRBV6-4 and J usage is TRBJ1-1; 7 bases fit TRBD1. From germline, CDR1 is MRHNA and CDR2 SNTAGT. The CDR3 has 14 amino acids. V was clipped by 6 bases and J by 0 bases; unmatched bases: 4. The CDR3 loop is CASSPTGMNTEAFF. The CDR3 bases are TGTGCCAGCAGCCCGACAGGGATGAACACTGAAGCTTTCTTT.